Here is one T cell receptor (beta chain) with its context. These data come from a study of blood T cell repertoires in COVID-19. The protocol was immunoSEQ multiplex PCR, while the TCRdb copy is restricted to in-frame clones and leaves out a portion. The sample carries 70,000 to 100,000 clones, roughly 88% recorded once. Germline V gene data show CDR1 as SGHRS and CDR2 as YFSETQ. The length of the CDR3 is 14 residues. The ends lost 6 bases at V and 1 base at J; junction bases unmatched: 5. The specimen sequenced was peripheral blood. The receptor was isolated from a human donor in a cohort sampled during active COVID-19. J is TRBJ2-3 and V is TRBV5-1; 7 positions match TRBD2. CDR3 in amino acids: CASTREGGTDTQYF. CDR3 bases: TGCGCCAGCACCAGGGAGGGAGGCACAGATACGCAGTATTTT.